The entry that follows covers one T cell receptor beta chain sequence. Its antigen is not identified. The TRB libraries of cDNA were built by UMI-labeled 5' RACE. TCRdb reprocessed the 5' RACE reads and reports one entry per CDR3 protein, with no DNA. This sample's clone table lists approximately 58,000 distinct CDR3 sequences. This specimen comes from a study of CXCR3-negative and CXCR3-positive naive CD8 T cells. Study-wide findings and caveats: When CXCR3-positive naive cells were set against CXCR3-negative naive cells, the former had more hydrophobic TRB CDR3s. Most assays used freshly isolated PBMCs, as cryopreservation partially reduced CXCR3.

The CDR3 totals 17 residues. CDR1 is SEHNR, CDR2 FQNEAQ, per germline (reference sequence). The sequenced sample consisted of naive CXCR3- CD8+ T cells from blood. Subset indicated: CD45RO-CCR7+CD27+CD95- naive CD8+ T cells lacking CXCR3 (TNR3-). The origin of this receptor is a human donor in good health. Some clones in this sample may be carry-over from other donors' samples. The chain links TRBV7-9 to TRBJ2-3; TCRdb outputs TRBD1, but without DNA this stays unchecked. CDR3 protein: CASSPPAGEILGDTQYF.